This entry concerns a single T cell receptor beta chain. Antigen specificity is unknown. This entry comes from a study of chemoradiotherapy in HPV16-positive cancers. Broader study findings: Better recurrence-free survival went with HPV-responsive T-cell expansion in HPV16-positive patients.

CDR1 and CDR2 (germline): MNHEY, SMNVEV (reference sequence). The CDR3 is made up of 14 amino acids. Trimming pared 5 bases from V and 4 bases from J, leaving 15 bases between. Repertoires were sampled repeatedly during chemoradiotherapy. The assay was immunoSEQ multiplex PCR, and TCRdb's table has in-frame clones only and misses some. The repertoire holds over 1,500 clones, over 65% seen once, with about an eighth in the top ten. The origin of this receptor is a human donor with HPV-associated anogenital cancer. This chain uses TRBV27 with TRBJ2-7; no clear D. Source: tumor tissue, taken from a patient who underwent chemoradiotherapy. CDR3 DNA sequence: TGTGCCAGCAGTCCCAACAGAAATTCGTACGAGCAGTACTTC. Translated, it gives CASSPNRNSYEQYF.